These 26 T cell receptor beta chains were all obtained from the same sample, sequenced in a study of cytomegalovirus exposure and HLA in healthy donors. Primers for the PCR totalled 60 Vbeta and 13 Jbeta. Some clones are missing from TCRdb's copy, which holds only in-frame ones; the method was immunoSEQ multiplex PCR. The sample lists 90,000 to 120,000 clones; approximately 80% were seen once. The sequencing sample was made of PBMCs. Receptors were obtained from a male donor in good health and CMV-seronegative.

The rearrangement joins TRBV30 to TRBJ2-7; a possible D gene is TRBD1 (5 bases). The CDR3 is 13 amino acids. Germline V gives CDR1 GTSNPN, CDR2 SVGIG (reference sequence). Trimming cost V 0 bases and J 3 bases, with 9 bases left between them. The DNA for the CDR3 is TGTGCCTGGAGTGTAAGGCAGGGCTACGAGCAGTACTTC. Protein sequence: CAWSVRQGYEQYF.

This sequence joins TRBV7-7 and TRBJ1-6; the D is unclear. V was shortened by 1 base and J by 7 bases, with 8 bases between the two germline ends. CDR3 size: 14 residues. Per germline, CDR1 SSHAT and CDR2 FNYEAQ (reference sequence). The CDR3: CASSLGTANSPLHF. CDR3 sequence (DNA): TGTGCCAGCAGCTTAGGTACAGCCAATTCACCCCTCCACTTT.

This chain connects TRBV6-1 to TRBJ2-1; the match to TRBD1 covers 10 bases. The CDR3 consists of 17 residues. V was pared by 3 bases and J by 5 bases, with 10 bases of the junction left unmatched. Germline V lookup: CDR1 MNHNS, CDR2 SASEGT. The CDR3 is CASSEAPGTGVDNEQFF. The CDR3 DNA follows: TGTGCCAGCAGTGAGGCCCCGGGGACAGGGGTAGACAATGAGCAGTTCTTC.

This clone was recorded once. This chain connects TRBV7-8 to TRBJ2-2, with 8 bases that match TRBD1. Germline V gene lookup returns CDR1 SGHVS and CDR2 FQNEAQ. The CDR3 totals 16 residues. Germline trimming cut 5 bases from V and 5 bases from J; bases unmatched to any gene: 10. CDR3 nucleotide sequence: TGTGCCAGCAGCCCCAGTCGGGACAGGCGTACCGGGGAGCTGTTTTTT. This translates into CASSPSRDRRTGELFF.

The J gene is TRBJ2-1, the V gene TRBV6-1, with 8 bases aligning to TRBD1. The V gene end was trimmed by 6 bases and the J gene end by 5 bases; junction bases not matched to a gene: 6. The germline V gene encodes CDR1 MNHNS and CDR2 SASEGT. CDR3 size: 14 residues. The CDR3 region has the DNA TGTGCCAGCAGGGCAGGGGGCGCCGACAATGAGCAGTTCTTC. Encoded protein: CASRAGGADNEQFF.

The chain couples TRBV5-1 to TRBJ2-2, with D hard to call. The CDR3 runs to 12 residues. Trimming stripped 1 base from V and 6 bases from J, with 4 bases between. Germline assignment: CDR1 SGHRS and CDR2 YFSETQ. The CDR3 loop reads CASSLLSGELFF. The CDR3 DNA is TGCGCCAGCAGCTTGCTCTCCGGGGAGCTGTTTTTT.

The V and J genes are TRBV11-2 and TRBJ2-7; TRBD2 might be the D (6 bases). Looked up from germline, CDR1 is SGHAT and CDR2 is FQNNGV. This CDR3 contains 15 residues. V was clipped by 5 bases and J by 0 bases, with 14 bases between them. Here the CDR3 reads CASSPSGVSSYEQYF. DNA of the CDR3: TGTGCCAGCAGCCCCTCGGGGGTGTCCTCCTACGAGCAGTACTTC.

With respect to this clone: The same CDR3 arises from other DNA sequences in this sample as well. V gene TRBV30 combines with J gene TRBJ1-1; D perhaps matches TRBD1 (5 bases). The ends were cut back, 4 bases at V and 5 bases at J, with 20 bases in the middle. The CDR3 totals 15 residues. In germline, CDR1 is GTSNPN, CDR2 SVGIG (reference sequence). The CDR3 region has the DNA TGTGCCTGGAATAAGGGGTTTATTATCGGGACTGAAGCTTTCTTT. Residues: CAWNKGFIIGTEAFF.

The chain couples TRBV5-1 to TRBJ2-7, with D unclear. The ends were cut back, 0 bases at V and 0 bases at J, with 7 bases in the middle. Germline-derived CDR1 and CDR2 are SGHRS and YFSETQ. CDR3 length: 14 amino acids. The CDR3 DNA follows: TGCGCCAGCAGCTTGGTACGAGCCTCCTACGAGCAGTACTTC. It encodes CASSLVRASYEQYF.

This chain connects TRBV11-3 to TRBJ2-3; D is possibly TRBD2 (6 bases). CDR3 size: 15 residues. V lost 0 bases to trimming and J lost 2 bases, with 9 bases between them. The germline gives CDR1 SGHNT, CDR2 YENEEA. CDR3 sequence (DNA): TGTGCCAGCAGCTTAGATGGAGGGGACACAGATACGCAGTATTTT. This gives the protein CASSLDGGDTDTQYF. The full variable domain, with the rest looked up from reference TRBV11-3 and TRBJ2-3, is EAGVVQSPRYKIIEKKQPVAFWCNPISGHNTLYWYLQNLGQGPELLIRYENEEAVDDSQLPKDRFSAERLKGVDSTLKIQPAELGDSAVYLCASSLDGGDTDTQYFGPGTRLTVL.

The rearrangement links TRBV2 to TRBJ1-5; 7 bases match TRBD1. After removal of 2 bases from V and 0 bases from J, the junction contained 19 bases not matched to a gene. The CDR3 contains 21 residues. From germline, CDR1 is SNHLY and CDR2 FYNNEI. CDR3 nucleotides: TGTGCCAGCAGTGAATATCTTCCGGGACAGAGAAAACATTATAGCAATCAGCCCCAGCATTTT. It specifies CASSEYLPGQRKHYSNQPQHF.

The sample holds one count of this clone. CDR3 in DNA: TGTGCCAGCAGTAGCGGGAGCTACAGCACAGATACGCAGTATTTT. This gives the protein CASSSGSYSTDTQYF. The chain carries TRBV6-4 and TRBJ2-3, with 8 bases identical to TRBD2. The CDR3 loop spans 15 amino acids. Germline CDR1 MRHNA, CDR2 SNTAGT. The junction had 4 bases not matched to a gene; V was cut back by 5 bases and J by 0 bases.

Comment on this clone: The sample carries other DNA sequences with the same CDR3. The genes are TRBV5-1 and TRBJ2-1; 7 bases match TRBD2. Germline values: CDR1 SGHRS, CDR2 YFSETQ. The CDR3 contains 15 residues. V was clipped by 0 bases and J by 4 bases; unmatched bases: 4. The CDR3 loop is CASSLGTSVYNEQFF. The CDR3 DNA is TGCGCCAGCAGCTTGGGAACTAGCGTTTACAATGAGCAGTTCTTC.

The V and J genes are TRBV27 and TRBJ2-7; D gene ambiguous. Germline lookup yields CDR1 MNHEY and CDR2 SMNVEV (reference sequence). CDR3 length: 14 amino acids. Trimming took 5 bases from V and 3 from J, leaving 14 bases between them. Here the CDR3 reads CASSPSTSGYEQYF. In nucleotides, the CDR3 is TGTGCCAGCAGTCCCTCAACATCAGGCTACGAGCAGTACTTC.

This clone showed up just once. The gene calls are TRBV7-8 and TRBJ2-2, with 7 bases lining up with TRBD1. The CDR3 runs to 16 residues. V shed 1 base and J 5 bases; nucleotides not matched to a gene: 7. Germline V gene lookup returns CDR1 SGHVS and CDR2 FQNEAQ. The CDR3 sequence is CASSLVEGARTGELFF. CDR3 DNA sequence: TGTGCCAGCAGCTTAGTAGAGGGGGCAAGGACCGGGGAGCTGTTTTTT. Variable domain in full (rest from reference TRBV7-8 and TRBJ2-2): GAGVSQSPRYKVAKRGQDVALRCDPISGHVSLFWYQQALGQGPEFLTYFQNEAQLDKSGLPSDRFFAERPEGSVSTLKIQRTQQEDSAVYLCASSLVEGARTGELFFGEGSRLTVL.

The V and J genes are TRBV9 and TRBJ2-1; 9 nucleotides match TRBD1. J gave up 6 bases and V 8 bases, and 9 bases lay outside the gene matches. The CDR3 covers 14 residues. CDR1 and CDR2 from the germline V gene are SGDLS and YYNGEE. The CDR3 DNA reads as TGTGCCAGTGGGGGGACAGGGAGTAGCAATGAGCAGTTCTTC. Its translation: CASGGTGSSNEQFF. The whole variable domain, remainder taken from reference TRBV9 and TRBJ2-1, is DSGVTQTPKHLITATGQRVTLRCSPRSGDLSVYWYQQSLDQGLQFLIQYYNGEERAKGNILERFSAQQFPDLHSELNLSSLELGDSALYFCASGGTGSSNEQFFGPGTRLTVL.

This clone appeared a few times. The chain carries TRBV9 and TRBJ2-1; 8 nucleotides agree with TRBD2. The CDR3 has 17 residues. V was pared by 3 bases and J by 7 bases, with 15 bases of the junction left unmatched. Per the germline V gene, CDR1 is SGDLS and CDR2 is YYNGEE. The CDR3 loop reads CASSASTGGEAGNEQFF. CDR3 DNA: TGTGCCAGCAGCGCATCCACGGGGGGGGAGGCCGGGAATGAGCAGTTCTTC.

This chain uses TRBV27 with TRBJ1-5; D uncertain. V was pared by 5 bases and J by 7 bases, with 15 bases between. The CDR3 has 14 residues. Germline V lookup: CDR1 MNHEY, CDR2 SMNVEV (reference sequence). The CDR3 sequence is CASSPGRSGQPQHF. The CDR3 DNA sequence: TGTGCCAGCAGTCCCGGGCGTTCGGGGCAGCCCCAGCATTTT.

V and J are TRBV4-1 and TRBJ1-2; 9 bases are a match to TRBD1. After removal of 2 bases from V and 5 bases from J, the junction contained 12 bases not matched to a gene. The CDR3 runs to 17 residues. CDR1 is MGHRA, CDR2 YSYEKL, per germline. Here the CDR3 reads CASSQTTTGTGYYGYTF. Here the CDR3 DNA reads TGCGCCAGCAGCCAAACAACGACCGGGACAGGGTATTATGGCTACACCTTC.

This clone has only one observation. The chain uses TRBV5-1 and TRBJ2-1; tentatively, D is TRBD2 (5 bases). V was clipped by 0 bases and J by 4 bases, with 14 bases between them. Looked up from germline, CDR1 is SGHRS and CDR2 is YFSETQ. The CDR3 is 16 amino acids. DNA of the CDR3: TGCGCCAGCAGCTTGGATATTACCGGGAAATACAATGAGCAGTTCTTC. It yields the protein CASSLDITGKYNEQFF. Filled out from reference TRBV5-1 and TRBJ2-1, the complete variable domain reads KAGVTQTPRYLIKTRGQQVTLSCSPISGHRSVSWYQQTPGQGLQFLFEYFSETQRNKGNFPGRFSGRQFSNSRSEMNVSTLELGDSALYLCASSLDITGKYNEQFFGPGTRLTVL.

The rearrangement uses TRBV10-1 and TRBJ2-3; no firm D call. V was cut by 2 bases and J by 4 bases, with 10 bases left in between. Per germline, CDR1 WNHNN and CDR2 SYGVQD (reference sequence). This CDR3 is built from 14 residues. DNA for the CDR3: TGCGCCAGCAGTGAGCCGCCGAGGTCAGATACGCAGTATTTT. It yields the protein CASSEPPRSDTQYF.

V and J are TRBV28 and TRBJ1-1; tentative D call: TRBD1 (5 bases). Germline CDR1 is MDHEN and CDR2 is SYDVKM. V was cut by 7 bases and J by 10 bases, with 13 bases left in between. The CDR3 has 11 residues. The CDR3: CASTGGEGAFF. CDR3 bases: TGTGCCAGCACTGGGGGGGAAGGAGCTTTCTTT.

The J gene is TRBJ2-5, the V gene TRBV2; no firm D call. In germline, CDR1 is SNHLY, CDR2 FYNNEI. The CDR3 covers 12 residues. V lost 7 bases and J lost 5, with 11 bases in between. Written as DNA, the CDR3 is TGTGCCAGCACGGTCTCACGGGAGACCCAGTACTTC. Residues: CASTVSRETQYF.

The CDR3 coding sequence is TGCGCCAGCAGCCAAGCCTATCACCCAGCGGGGGTGAGCGATGAGCAGTTCTTC. Encoded protein: CASSQAYHPAGVSDEQFF. V and J are TRBV4-1 and TRBJ2-1, with 8 bases lining up with TRBD2. The CDR3 runs 18 residues. The V gene end was trimmed by 1 base and the J gene end by 8 bases; junction bases not matched to a gene: 16. Germline CDR1 is MGHRA and CDR2 is YSYEKL.

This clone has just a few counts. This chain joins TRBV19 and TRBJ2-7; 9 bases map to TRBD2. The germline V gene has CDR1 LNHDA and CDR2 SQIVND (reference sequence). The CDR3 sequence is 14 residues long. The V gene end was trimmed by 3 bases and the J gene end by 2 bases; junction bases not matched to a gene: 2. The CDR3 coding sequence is TGTGCCAGTAGTATCATAGCGGGAGCCTACGAGCAGTACTTC. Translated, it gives CASSIIAGAYEQYF. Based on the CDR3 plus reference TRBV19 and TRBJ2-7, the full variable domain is DGGITQSPKYLFRKEGQNVTLSCEQNLNHDAMYWYRQDPGQGLRLIYYSQIVNDFQKGDIAEGYSVSREKKESFPLTVTSAQKNPTAFYLCASSIIAGAYEQYFGPGTRLTVT.

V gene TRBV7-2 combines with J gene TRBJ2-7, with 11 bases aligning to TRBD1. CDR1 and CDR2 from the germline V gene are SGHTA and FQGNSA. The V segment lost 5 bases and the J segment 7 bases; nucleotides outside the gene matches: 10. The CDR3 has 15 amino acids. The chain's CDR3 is CASSIPGTGGREQYF. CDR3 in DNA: TGTGCCAGCAGCATACCGGGGACAGGGGGTCGGGAGCAGTACTTC.